This T cell receptor (beta chain) was captured by sequencing in a study of cytomegalovirus exposure and HLA in healthy donors. Looking at the study overall: The roughly 120 validation repertoires used the same platform as the 550 to 800 first-cohort repertoires (as reported by a later analysis).

Study outcomes and limitations: Rarity marked most TCR sequences, yet some public TCRs occurred in many donors. TCR clusters originating in the first cohort tended to co-occur in the roughly 130 validation repertoires, according to a later analysis.

Some clones are missing from TCRdb's copy, which holds only in-frame ones; the method was immunoSEQ multiplex PCR. The data contain roughly 250,000 clones, about 83% of them singletons. The germline V and J ends were trimmed by 11 bases and 6 bases, with 14 bases remaining between them. This CDR3 contains 12 residues. CDR1 is MDHEN, CDR2 SYDVKM, per germline. A single count supports this clone. The antigen is not known. The V gene is TRBV28, the J gene TRBJ2-1; D might be TRBD2 (5 bases). This sequence was found in a man aged 18 to 29 in good health and CMV-seronegative. The specimen sequenced was PBMCs. The CDR3 sequence: CAARGPPNEQFF. For the CDR3, the DNA is TGTGCCGCAAGAGGGCCTCCCAATGAGCAGTTCTTC.